The rows below give T cell receptor beta chains drawn from one sample of a study of blood T cell repertoires in COVID-19. Using immunoSEQ multiplex PCR, the repertoire was profiled, and TCRdb retains in-frame clones only, with some absent. The sample has 200,000 to 250,000 clones; around 86% are singletons. The sequenced material came from peripheral blood. The receptors here all came from a young woman who had recovered from COVID-19. Each CDR3 is given with its conserved first and last residue. The D gene is left open where the match is weak. Not all rows give a size; the values are once, few, many and, for expanded clones, a class.

TRBJ2-5	TRBV7-7	.	TRBD2	TGTGCCAGCAGCCCTTTTGGACTAGCGGGGATGGAGACCCAGTACTTC	CASSPFGLAGMETQYF
TRBJ1-2	TRBV19	.	.	TGTGCCAGTAGTATTGGGAAGACAGTCTATGGCTACACCTTC	CASSIGKTVYGYTF
TRBJ2-2	TRBV3-1/TRBV3-2	.	.	TGTGCCAGCAGCCAACGAACTCGACAGGGAGGGAACACCGGGGAGCTGTTTTTT	CASSQRTRQGGNTGELFF
TRBJ2-7	TRBV11-2	.	.	TGTGCCAGCAGCTTGGGGCCGGGACAAATCTACGAGCAGTACTTC	CASSLGPGQIYEQYF
TRBJ2-5	TRBV2	.	.	TGTGCCAGCAGTCCTGACAGCCAAGAGACCCAGTACTTC	CASSPDSQETQYF
TRBJ2-7	TRBV7-9	.	TRBD1	TGTGCCAGCAGCTTATACAGGGGGCTACTCAACTACGAGCAGTACTTC	CASSLYRGLLNYEQYF
TRBJ1-5	TRBV10-3	.	.	TGTGCCATCAGTAAGGGTGAGGGTGGCCAGCCCCAGCATTTT	CAISKGEGGQPQHF
TRBJ1-1	TRBV7-2	.	.	TGTGCCAGCAGCGTGACACGGACGGGGACTGAAGCTTTCTTT	CASSVTRTGTEAFF
TRBJ1-6	TRBV27	.	.	TGTGCCAGCAGTTTATTCTCCGGGACACTTAGTAATAATTCACCCCTCCACTTT	CASSLFSGTLSNNSPLHF
TRBJ2-5	TRBV2	.	TRBD1	TGTGCCAGCAGTTGGGACAGGGTGAAGACCCAGTACTTC	CASSWDRVKTQYF
TRBJ2-1	TRBV5-4	.	.	TGTGCCAGCAGCTTGGGGCCGGGACTTCGGAATGAGCAGTTCTTC	CASSLGPGLRNEQFF
TRBJ2-2	TRBV6-5	.	TRBD1	TGTGCCAGCAGCCAACAGGGGGCCAACACCGGGGAGCTGTTTTTT	CASSQQGANTGELFF
TRBJ1-5	TRBV7-9	.	TRBD1	TGTGCCAGCAGCCCCCCCGGGACAGGGGATCAGCCCCAGCATTTT	CASSPPGTGDQPQHF
TRBJ1-6	TRBV2	once	TRBD1	TGTGCCAGCAGCCTACAGGGGAGTGATTCACCCCTCCACTTT	CASSLQGSDSPLHF
TRBJ2-3	TRBV9	.	.	TGTGCCAGCAGCGGAGCCTTCTGGGGCCCTGGCACAGATACGCAGTATTTT	CASSGAFWGPGTDTQYF
TRBJ2-5	TRBV6-6	.	TRBD2	TGTGCCAGCAGCCTGAGCGGGGTGGGCGAGACCCAGTACTTC	CASSLSGVGETQYF
TRBJ2-7	TRBV11-2	.	TRBD2	TGTGCCAGCAGCTTAGATGGGGGGGGTTCGCGGGAGCAGTACTTC	CASSLDGGGSREQYF
TRBJ2-5	TRBV10-1	.	TRBD2	TGCGCCAGCAGTGAGGGGCTAGCGGGGTGGGAGACCCAGTACTTC	CASSEGLAGWETQYF
TRBJ2-1	TRBV5-1	.	.	TGCGCCAGCAGCCAGACTGAGAAAAATGAGCAGTTCTTC	CASSQTEKNEQFF
TRBJ1-1	TRBV10-1	.	.	TGCGCCAGCAGTGAAAACCGGGTCACTGAAGCTTTCTTT	CASSENRVTEAFF
TRBJ2-5	TRBV6-6	.	.	TGTGCCAGCAGTTACAGTTCTAGCGAGGAGACCCAGTACTTC	CASSYSSSEETQYF
TRBJ1-1	TRBV5-6	.	.	TGTGCCAGCAGCTTGACAGCTTCGAACACTGAAGCTTTCTTT	CASSLTASNTEAFF
TRBJ2-2	TRBV3-1/TRBV3-2	few	TRBD2	TGTGCCAGCAGCCAAAGAAGACTAGCGGAGAACACCGGGGAGCTGTTTTTT	CASSQRRLAENTGELFF
TRBJ2-5	TRBV3-1/TRBV3-2	few	.	TGTGCCAGCAGCCAAGATTGGGCGGGAGAGACCCAGTACTTC	CASSQDWAGETQYF
TRBJ2-7	TRBV24-1	.	.	TGTGCCACCAGTGGAGGTTACGAGCAGTACTTC	CATSGGYEQYF
TRBJ2-7	TRBV2	.	.	TGTGCCAGCAGTGATAATAGCGGGACAGGGACCTACGAGCAGTACTTC	CASSDNSGTGTYEQYF
TRBJ2-7	TRBV4-3	.	.	TGCGCCAGCAGCCAAGGGGTTAGCGCCTCCTACGAGCAGTACTTC	CASSQGVSASYEQYF
TRBJ2-7	TRBV11-2	.	.	TGTGCCAGCAGCTTCCGAACAGGGAGCTCCTACGAGCAGTACTTC	CASSFRTGSSYEQYF
TRBJ2-1	TRBV4-2	.	.	TGTGCCAGCAGCCAAGTTTTAACAGGGAGCTCCTACAATGAGCAGTTCTTC	CASSQVLTGSSYNEQFF
TRBJ1-2	TRBV6-2/TRBV6-3	.	TRBD1	TGTGCCAGCAGTTACCTGACAGGGGTTGAAAACTATGGCTACACCTTC	CASSYLTGVENYGYTF
TRBJ2-5	TRBV7-6	.	.	TGTGCCAGCAGCTTAATCTTTGGCGGGGGCCCCCAAGAGACCCAGTACTTC	CASSLIFGGGPQETQYF
TRBJ2-7	TRBV12-3/TRBV12-4	once	.	TGTGCCAGCAGTCTTGGGACAAGGGGCGAGCAGTACTTC	CASSLGTRGEQYF
TRBJ1-2	TRBV2	.	TRBD1	TGTGCCAGCAGTTTTGAGACAGGGGCGAGCCAGGGCTACACCTTC	CASSFETGASQGYTF
TRBJ1-2	TRBV6-5	.	.	TGTGCCAGCAGCCGAGGGCAGGACTATGGCTACACCTTC	CASSRGQDYGYTF
TRBJ1-1	TRBV4-1	few	.	TGCGCCAGCAGCCCTCCCCGGCGGTCAAAGGCTGAAGCTTTCTTT	CASSPPRRSKAEAFF
TRBJ1-1	TRBV6-6	.	TRBD1	TGTGCCAGCAGTTCTCCCTGGACAGGGGAAGCTGAAGCTTTCTTT	CASSSPWTGEAEAFF
TRBJ1-1	TRBV5-6	.	TRBD1	TGTGCCAGCAGTTTAACAGGGGGCACTGAAGCTTTCTTT	CASSLTGGTEAFF
TRBJ2-3	TRBV3-1/TRBV3-2	.	TRBD2	TGTGCCAGCAGCCAAGGATTACCCCTAGCGGGGGAGCAGTATTTT	CASSQGLPLAGEQYF
TRBJ1-1	TRBV9	once	TRBD1	TGTGCCAGCAGCAGATGGGACAGGATCATGAACACTGAAGCTTTCTTT	CASSRWDRIMNTEAFF
TRBJ1-1	TRBV5-1	few	TRBD1	TGCGCCAGCAGCTTGGGGGACAGGTCGGTCACTGAAGCTTTCTTT	CASSLGDRSVTEAFF
TRBJ1-5	TRBV4-1	few	TRBD1	TGCGCCAGCAGCCAAGATCAGGGGGCGAATCAGCCCCAGCATTTT	CASSQDQGANQPQHF
TRBJ1-5	TRBV19	.	TRBD1	TGTGCCAGTAGTATACGACAGGGAAATCAGCCCCAGCATTTT	CASSIRQGNQPQHF
TRBJ2-7	TRBV6-5	.	.	TGTGCCAGCAGTTGGACCGACAGCTACGAGCAGTACTTC	CASSWTDSYEQYF
TRBJ1-3	TRBV19	.	TRBD1	TGTGCCAGTACCCAGACCACAGGGGACGGAAGAAACACCATATATTTT	CASTQTTGDGRNTIYF
TRBJ1-2	TRBV19	.	.	TGTGCCAGTAGTATCGAGGGAGTCCCGACCGGCTACACCTTC	CASSIEGVPTGYTF
TRBJ1-2	TRBV6-6	.	.	TGTGCCAGCAGTTACTCCGGATCGGGAGATGGCTACACCTTC	CASSYSGSGDGYTF
TRBJ2-7	TRBV30	.	.	TGTGCCTGGCGGACAGTCTCCCTAGGCGAGCAGTACTTC	CAWRTVSLGEQYF
TRBJ1-5	TRBV6-4	.	.	TGTGCCAGTCACCCCTTAGGGGATCAGCCCCAGCATTTT	CASHPLGDQPQHF
TRBJ2-1	TRBV6-5	.	.	TGTGCCAGCAGTTTTAGCTCCTACAATGAGCAGTTCTTC	CASSFSSYNEQFF
TRBJ2-6	TRBV7-3	.	.	TGTGCCAGCAGCCCGAAGACAGGCCTTGGGTCTGGGGCCAACGTCCTGACTTTC	CASSPKTGLGSGANVLTF
TRBJ2-7	TRBV12-1	.	.	TGTGCCAGCAGCTTGACCGGGGGGCAGTACTTC	CASSLTGGQYF
TRBJ2-2	TRBV4-3	.	.	TGCGCCAGCAGCCCCCAACGTTGGGGGGAGCCGATAACCGGGGAGCTGTTTTTT	CASSPQRWGEPITGELFF
TRBJ1-4	TRBV7-9	.	TRBD1	TGTGCCAGCAGCTTAGGGACAGGGGGCCTCCTCCTTAATGAAAAACTGTTTTTT	CASSLGTGGLLLNEKLFF
TRBJ2-3	TRBV19	.	.	TGTGCCAGTACCCCGGTTAGGGGACTCACAGATACGCAGTATTTT	CASTPVRGLTDTQYF
TRBJ2-2	TRBV6-2/TRBV6-3	.	.	TGTGCCAGCAGCGGGACTCCCAACACCGGGGAGCTGTTTTTT	CASSGTPNTGELFF
TRBJ1-2	TRBV18	.	.	TGTGCCAGCTCAACCAATCCCGGGGTCGGCTACACCTTC	CASSTNPGVGYTF
TRBJ1-2	TRBV12-5	.	TRBD1	TGTGCTAGTGGTCGTCACCTTCCGGGACAGGTCTATGGCTACACCTTC	CASGRHLPGQVYGYTF
TRBJ1-1	TRBV4-1	.	TRBD1	TGCGCCAGCAGCCAACAGGGGGCTGAAGCTTTCTTT	CASSQQGAEAFF
TRBJ1-2	TRBV24-1	.	TRBD1	TGTGCCACCAGTGATGCAACAGGGGATAGCTATGGCTACACCTTC	CATSDATGDSYGYTF